What follows are 2 T cell receptor beta chains derived from one specimen sequenced in a study of T cell repertoires in cytomegalovirus infection. These TCRs' antigens remain unknown. TCRdb re-called the reads through MiXCR, storing one row per CDR3 protein. The sample comprises 550,000 to 850,000 distinct CDR3 sequences, around 31% of which are singletons, and 15% to 20% rests with the top ten. Sequencing used cultured PBMCs, obtained from culture after CMV antigen stimulation. These receptors originate from a human donor in good health (CMV status not recorded). Some clones in this sample may be carry-over from other donors' samples.

The sample holds a few counts of this clonotype. The rearrangement uses TRBV27 and TRBJ2-1, with D hard to call. The germline V gene has CDR1 MNHEY and CDR2 SMNVEV (reference sequence). Between the trimmed V and J ends, which lost 3 bases and 4 bases, there was a span of 10 bases. The CDR3 totals 14 residues. This CDR3 is CASSLALDYNEQFF. In DNA form, the CDR3 reads TGTGCCAGCAGTTTGGCGCTAGATTACAATGAGCAGTTCTTC.

This rearrangement joins TRBV20-1 to TRBJ1-6, with D unresolved. Trimming pared 6 bases from V and 5 bases from J, leaving 14 bases between. CDR3 length: 14 residues. Germline V gives CDR1 DFQATT, CDR2 SNEGSKA (reference sequence). The CDR3 loop reads CSASPGAHNSPLHF. The DNA of the CDR3 is TGCAGTGCCAGTCCGGGAGCCCATAATTCACCCCTCCACTTT.